One sample yielded the 25 T cell receptor beta chains listed below, sequenced in a study of shared clonotypes between healthy human individuals. Libraries were prepared by immunoSEQ multiplex PCR; TCRdb keeps only in-frame clonotypes and omits some of them. The sample shows about a million clones, 60% to 80% of them seen only once. Material: memory CD4+ T cells from PBMCs. The subset: CD45RA-negative fraction. Receptor source: a young man in good health. Some clones in this sample may be carry-over from other donors' samples.

This clone was picked up one time. Other DNA sequences in the same sample also yield this CDR3. The chain links TRBV28 to TRBJ1-4; D might be TRBD1 (6 bases). CDR3 size: 14 residues. The V gene lost 3 bases and the J gene lost 3 bases, with 8 bases spanning the gap. CDR1 and CDR2 from the germline V gene are MDHEN and SYDVKM. The CDR3 here is CASSFGGPNEKLFF. CDR3 in DNA: TGTGCCAGCAGTTTTGGGGGCCCTAATGAAAAACTGTTTTTT.

Regarding this clone: The sample carries other DNA sequences with the same CDR3. The V call is TRBV20-1, the J call TRBJ2-3; D remains unclear. The CDR3 has 11 residues. The V gene lost 3 bases and the J gene lost 4 bases, with 5 bases spanning the gap. Germline CDR1 reads DFQATT; CDR2 reads SNEGSKA (reference sequence). Written as DNA, the CDR3 is TGCAGTGCTAGCGTCGCAGATACGCAGTATTTT. Its protein product is CSASVADTQYF.

This clone came up a few times. The chain carries TRBV5-6 and TRBJ1-1; 7 nucleotides agree with TRBD1. The CDR3 contains 14 residues. Germline assignment: CDR1 SGHDT and CDR2 YYEEEE. J was trimmed by 3 bases and V by 4 bases; bases with no gene match: 6. The CDR3 sequence is CASSLQGWDTEAFF. The CDR3 DNA reads TGTGCCAGCAGCCTACAGGGGTGGGACACTGAAGCTTTCTTT.

V is TRBV7-6 and J is TRBJ2-3; D is unresolved. Germline V lookup: CDR1 SGHVS, CDR2 FNYEAQ. The CDR3 runs 14 residues. Between the trimmed V and J ends, which lost 2 bases and 7 bases, there was a span of 13 bases. This CDR3 reads CASSLSGVINTQYF. CDR3 nucleotides: TGTGCCAGCAGCTTAAGTGGTGTCATTAATACGCAGTATTTT.

This clone was detected only a few times. The V gene is TRBV2, the J gene TRBJ1-5; D gene uncertain. The V and J ends lost 4 bases and 0 bases respectively, with 13 bases between them. The CDR3 is 16 residues long. From germline, CDR1 is SNHLY and CDR2 FYNNEI. DNA of the CDR3: TGTGCCAGCAGTGCGAAATCGATCTATAGCAATCAGCCCCAGCATTTT. Its protein product is CASSAKSIYSNQPQHF. Full variable domain (rest looked up from reference TRBV2 and TRBJ1-5): EPEVTQTPSHQVTQMGQEVILRCVPISNHLYFYWYRQILGQKVEFLVSFYNNEISEKSEIFDDQFSVERPDGSNFTLKIRSTKLEDSAMYFCASSAKSIYSNQPQHFGDGTRLSIL.

The rearrangement uses TRBV28 and TRBJ2-1; 12 nucleotides align to TRBD2. The junction had 13 bases not matched to a gene; V was cut back by 4 bases and J by 9 bases. CDR3 length: 17 residues. Germline lookup yields CDR1 MDHEN and CDR2 SYDVKM. The CDR3 spells CASSSRTSGTPNAEQFF. The CDR3 coding sequence is TGTGCCAGCAGTTCGAGGACTAGCGGGACCCCAAATGCTGAGCAGTTCTTC.

The genes are TRBV18 and TRBJ1-1, with D possibly TRBD1 on 6 matching bases. Germline V gene lookup returns CDR1 KGHSH and CDR2 LQKENI. This CDR3 region has 12 residues. V was trimmed by 3 bases and J by 11 bases, leaving 13 bases between them. As DNA, the CDR3 is TGTGCCAGCTCACCCCTGAGGGGGGCGGCTTTCTTT. Its protein is CASSPLRGAAFF.

The chain combines TRBV12-5 with TRBJ2-2; D perhaps matches TRBD2 (6 bases). Looked up from germline, CDR1 is LGHNT and CDR2 is FRNRAP. This CDR3 contains 14 residues. With 6 bases removed from V and 2 bases from J, the gap between germline ends came to 10 bases. The CDR3 region has the DNA TGTGCTAGTGGACGTAGCGGAAACACCGGGGAGCTGTTTTTT. Its translation: CASGRSGNTGELFF. The variable domain in full, with the rest retrieved from reference TRBV12-5 and TRBJ2-2, is DARVTQTPRHKVTEMGQEVTMRCQPILGHNTVFWYRQTMMQGLELLAYFRNRAPLDDSGMPKDRFSAEMPDATLATLKIQPSEPRDSAVYFCASGRSGNTGELFFGEGSRLTVL.

CDR3 amino acids: CASSSPKQGYNEQFF. CDR3 DNA: TGTGCCAGCAGCTCCCCTAAGCAGGGCTACAATGAGCAGTTCTTC. This rearrangement joins TRBV5-6 to TRBJ2-1; tentative D call: TRBD1 (5 bases). Germline values: CDR1 SGHDT, CDR2 YYEEEE. CDR3 size: 15 residues. V was shortened by 3 bases and J by 3 bases, with 13 bases between the two germline ends.

The chain links TRBV15 to TRBJ2-5; no clear D gene. The CDR3 has 17 amino acids. V lost 6 bases to trimming and J lost 5 bases, with 25 bases between them. CDR1 is LNHNV, CDR2 YYDKDF, per germline (reference sequence). For the CDR3, the DNA is TGTGCCACCAGAGCCCGTCGAGGCTCTCCCTTCTCGGAGACCCAGTACTTC. Translated, it gives CATRARRGSPFSETQYF.

The chain recombines TRBV7-9 with TRBJ2-7; D ambiguous. Germline V gene sequence: CDR1 SEHNR, CDR2 FQNEAQ (reference sequence). Trimming left V 5 bases short and J 2 bases short, with 7 bases between. This CDR3 has 12 residues. DNA for the CDR3: TGTGCCAGCAGCATGGGTACCTACGAGCAGTACTTC. Translation: CASSMGTYEQYF.

The chain joins TRBV12-5 to TRBJ1-5, with TRBD1 identical over 11 bases. V shed 9 bases and J 5 bases; nucleotides not matched to a gene: 15. CDR3 length: 17 amino acids. CDR1 and CDR2 (germline): LGHNT, FRNRAP. CDR3 DNA sequence: TGTGCTAGAATCCCCCGGGACAGGGGGTTAAGGGATCAGCCCCAGCATTTT. Translation: CARIPRDRGLRDQPQHF.

This chain joins TRBV5-4 and TRBJ2-2, with 8 bases aligning to TRBD1. Germline V gene data show CDR1 as SGHNT and CDR2 as YYREEE (reference sequence). J lost 5 bases, V lost 1 base, and 4 bases had no gene match. The CDR3 contains 15 residues. CDR3 protein: CASSLPQGATGELFF. The CDR3 nucleotides read TGTGCCAGCAGCTTGCCCCAGGGGGCAACCGGGGAGCTGTTTTTT.

The rearrangement links TRBV5-1 to TRBJ2-7; 10 nucleotides match TRBD1. CDR1 is SGHRS, CDR2 YFSETQ, per germline. The CDR3 loop spans 14 amino acids. V gave up 3 bases and J gave up 2 bases; unmatched junction bases: 2. The CDR3: CASSYGQGAYEQYF. Written as DNA, the CDR3 is TGCGCCAGCAGCTACGGACAGGGGGCCTACGAGCAGTACTTC.

The gene calls are TRBV28 and TRBJ2-2; D might be TRBD2 (5 bases). The CDR3 totals 19 residues. The germline gives CDR1 MDHEN, CDR2 SYDVKM. V dropped 2 bases and J dropped 2 bases, with 21 bases sitting between them. The CDR3 protein is CASSLMFVAIQPNTGELFF. The CDR3 DNA reads TGTGCCAGCAGTTTAATGTTTGTAGCGATCCAGCCTAACACCGGGGAGCTGTTTTTT.

J is TRBJ2-4 and V is TRBV5-1; 8 bases fit TRBD2. The junction had 7 bases not matched to a gene; V was cut back by 0 bases and J by 2 bases. Looked up from germline, CDR1 is SGHRS and CDR2 is YFSETQ. CDR3 length equals 17 residues. The chain's CDR3 is CASSLAVGGRTKNIQYF. The CDR3 DNA is TGCGCCAGCAGCTTGGCCGTTGGCGGGAGGACCAAAAACATTCAGTACTTC.

This chain uses TRBV2 with TRBJ2-6; TRBD1 is a possible D gene (6 bases). The CDR3 has 19 residues. Germline CDR1 and CDR2: SNHLY and FYNNEI. Deletions cut 6 bases from V and 1 base from J, with 22 bases between. In DNA form, the CDR3 reads TGTGCCAGCAGCGGAAGTGGTGACAGGCTTATATCTGGGGCCAACGTCCTGACTTTC. Translating it yields CASSGSGDRLISGANVLTF.

For this clone: The sample contains more than one DNA sequence encoding this CDR3. V and J are TRBV5-1 and TRBJ2-3, with TRBD2 as a possible D gene (6 bases). Germline loops: CDR1 SGHRS, CDR2 YFSETQ. The V end was cut by 2 bases, the J end by 1 base, with 8 bases between. The CDR3 consists of 14 residues. The CDR3 spells CASSFAGRTDTQYF. CDR3 nucleotides: TGCGCCAGCAGCTTTGCGGGACGCACAGATACGCAGTATTTT.

This clone was counted at least ten times. The CDR3 does not close with the conserved phenylalanine or tryptophan, likely indicating a read error. The rearrangement uses TRBV30 and TRBJ1-1; maybe TRBD1 (6 bases). Germline lookup yields CDR1 GTSNPN and CDR2 SVGIG (reference sequence). The CDR3 sequence is 14 residues long. This chain's CDR3 is CAWSGQTMNAEAFL. The CDR3 DNA follows: TGTGCCTGGAGCGGACAGACGATGAACGCTGAAGCTTTCCTT.

Points on this clone: An end of the junction differs from the germline gene, which may be a read error. This chain connects TRBV5-1 to TRBJ2-3, with 14 positions matching TRBD2. Per the germline V gene, CDR1 is SGHRS and CDR2 is YFSETQ. The CDR3 contains 19 residues. CDR3 coding DNA: TGCGCCAGCAGCTTGGCCGGAGGAGGGACTAGCGGGAGATTGAGAGGGTTGCATTTT. Translating it yields CASSLAGGGTSGRLRGLHF.

CDR3 in DNA: TGTGCCATCAGTGAGGAGGCAGGGAAGTCCCATGAGCAGTTCTTC. Amino acids: CAISEEAGKSHEQFF. J is TRBJ2-1 and V is TRBV10-3; maybe TRBD1 (5 bases). Trimming removed 2 bases from V and 8 bases from J, with 16 bases in between. The CDR3 extends over 15 amino acids. Germline V gene lookup returns CDR1 ENHRY and CDR2 SYGVKD.

The J gene is TRBJ2-2, the V gene TRBV10-3; 8 bases align to TRBD2. The CDR3 runs to 16 residues. The V gene end was trimmed by 8 bases and the J gene end by 4 bases; junction bases not matched to a gene: 12. The germline CDR1 and CDR2 sequences are ENHRY and SYGVKD. CDR3 DNA sequence: TGTGCCATCTCGCCAAGCGGGAGCGCGGGCACCGGGGAGCTGTTTTTT. As protein: CAISPSGSAGTGELFF.

This clone has only a few counts. This sequence joins TRBV18 and TRBJ1-3; weak D call: TRBD1 (5 bases). Germline lookup yields CDR1 KGHSH and CDR2 LQKENI. CDR3 length: 15 amino acids. Deletions cut 2 bases from V and 2 bases from J, with 10 bases between. The CDR3, as DNA: TGTGCCAGCTCACCAAGAGGGGATGCTGGAAACACCATATATTTT. It yields the protein CASSPRGDAGNTIYF.

The gene calls are TRBV19 and TRBJ2-1; 7 bases are a match to TRBD2. Germline V gene lookup returns CDR1 LNHDA and CDR2 SQIVND (reference sequence). CDR3 length: 16 amino acids. After removal of 6 bases from V and 3 bases from J, the junction contained 11 bases not matched to a gene. In nucleotides, the CDR3 is TGTGCCAGTAGGACCAAAGCGGGACGCGGCTACAATGAGCAGTTCTTC. It encodes CASRTKAGRGYNEQFF.

The J gene is TRBJ1-3, the V gene TRBV5-5, with D unclear. The CDR3 is 17 amino acids. CDR1 SGHKS and CDR2 YYEKEE come from the germline V gene (reference sequence). The V and J ends lost 0 bases and 0 bases respectively, with 13 bases between them. This CDR3 is CASSLGPNRDSGNTIYF. In nucleotides, the CDR3 is TGTGCCAGCAGCTTGGGTCCTAACAGAGACTCTGGAAACACCATATATTTT. The full variable domain, its missing parts supplied by reference TRBV5-5 and TRBJ1-3, is DAGVTQSPTHLIKTRGQQVTLRCSPISGHKSVSWYQQVLGQGPQFIFQYYEKEERGRGNFPDRFSARQFPNYSSELNVNALLLGDSALYLCASSLGPNRDSGNTIYFGEGSWLTVV.